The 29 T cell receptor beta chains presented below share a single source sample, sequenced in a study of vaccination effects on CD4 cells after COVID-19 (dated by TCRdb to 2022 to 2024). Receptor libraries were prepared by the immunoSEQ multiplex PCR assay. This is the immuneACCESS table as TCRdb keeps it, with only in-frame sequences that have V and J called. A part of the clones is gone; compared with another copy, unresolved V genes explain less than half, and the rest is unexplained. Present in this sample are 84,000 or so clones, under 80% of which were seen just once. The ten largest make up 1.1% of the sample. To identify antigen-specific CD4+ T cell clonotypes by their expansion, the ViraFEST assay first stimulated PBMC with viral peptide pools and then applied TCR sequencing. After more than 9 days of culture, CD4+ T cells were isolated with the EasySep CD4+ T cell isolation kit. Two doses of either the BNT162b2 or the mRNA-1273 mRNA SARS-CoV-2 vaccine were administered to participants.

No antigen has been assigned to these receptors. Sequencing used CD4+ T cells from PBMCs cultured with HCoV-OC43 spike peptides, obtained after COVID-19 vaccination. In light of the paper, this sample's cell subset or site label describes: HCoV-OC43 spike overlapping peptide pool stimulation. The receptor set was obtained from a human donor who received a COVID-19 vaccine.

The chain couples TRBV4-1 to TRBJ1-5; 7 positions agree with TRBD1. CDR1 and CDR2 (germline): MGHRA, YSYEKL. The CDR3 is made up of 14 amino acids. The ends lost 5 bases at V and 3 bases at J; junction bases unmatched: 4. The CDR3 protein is CASSGDRDNQPQHF. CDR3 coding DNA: TGCGCCAGCAGCGGCGACAGGGACAATCAGCCCCAGCATTTT.

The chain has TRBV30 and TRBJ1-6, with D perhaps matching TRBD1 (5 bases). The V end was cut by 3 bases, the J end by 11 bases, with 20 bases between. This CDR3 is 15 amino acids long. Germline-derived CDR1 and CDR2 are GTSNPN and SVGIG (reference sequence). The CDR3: CAWRDWGGARAPLHF. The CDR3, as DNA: TGTGCCTGGAGAGATTGGGGCGGCGCTCGGGCACCCCTCCACTTT.

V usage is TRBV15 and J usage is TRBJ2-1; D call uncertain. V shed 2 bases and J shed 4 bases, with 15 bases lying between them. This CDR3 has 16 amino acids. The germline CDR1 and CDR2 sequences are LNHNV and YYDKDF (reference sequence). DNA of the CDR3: TGTGCCACCAGCAGAACTTCGACACCCTTATACAATGAGCAGTTCTTC. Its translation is CATSRTSTPLYNEQFF.

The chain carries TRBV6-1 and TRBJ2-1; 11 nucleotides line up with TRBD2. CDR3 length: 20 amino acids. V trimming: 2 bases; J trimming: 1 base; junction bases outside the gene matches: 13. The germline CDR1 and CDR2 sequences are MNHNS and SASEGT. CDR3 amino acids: CASSERGTSGAVGSYNEQFF. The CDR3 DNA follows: TGTGCCAGCAGTGAACGGGGGACTAGCGGCGCCGTTGGGTCCTACAATGAGCAGTTCTTC.

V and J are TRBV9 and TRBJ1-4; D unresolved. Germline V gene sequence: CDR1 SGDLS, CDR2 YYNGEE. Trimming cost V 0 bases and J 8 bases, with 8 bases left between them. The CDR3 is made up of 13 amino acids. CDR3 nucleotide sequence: TGTGCCAGCAGCGTAGAGGGAGGGGAAAAACTGTTTTTT. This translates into CASSVEGGEKLFF. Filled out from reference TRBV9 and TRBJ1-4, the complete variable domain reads DSGVTQTPKHLITATGQRVTLRCSPRSGDLSVYWYQQSLDQGLQFLIQYYNGEERAKGNILERFSAQQFPDLHSELNLSSLELGDSALYFCASSVEGGEKLFFGSGTQLSVL.

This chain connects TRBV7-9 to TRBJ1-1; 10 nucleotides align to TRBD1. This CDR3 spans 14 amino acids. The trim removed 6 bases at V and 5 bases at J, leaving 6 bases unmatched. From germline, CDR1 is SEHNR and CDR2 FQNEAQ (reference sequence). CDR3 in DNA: TGTGCCAGCAGAGGACAGGGGGTTGATACTGAAGCTTTCTTT. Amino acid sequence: CASRGQGVDTEAFF.

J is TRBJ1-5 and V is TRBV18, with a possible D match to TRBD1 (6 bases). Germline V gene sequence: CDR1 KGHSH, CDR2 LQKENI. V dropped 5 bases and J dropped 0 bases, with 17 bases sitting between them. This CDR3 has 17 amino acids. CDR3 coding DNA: TGTGCCAGCTCATATGAGGGGGACGCCTATAGCAATCAGCCCCAGCATTTT. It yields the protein CASSYEGDAYSNQPQHF.

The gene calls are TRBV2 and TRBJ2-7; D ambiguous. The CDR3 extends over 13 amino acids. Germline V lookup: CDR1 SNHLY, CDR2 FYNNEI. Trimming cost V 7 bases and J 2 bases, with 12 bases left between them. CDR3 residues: CASNRQGTYEQYV. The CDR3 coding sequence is TGTGCCAGCAACCGACAAGGCACCTACGAGCAGTACGTC.

For the CDR3, the DNA is TGCGCCAGCTGGGACTCCCAGGGGGCAAAGACCCAGTACTTC. Its translation: CASWDSQGAKTQYF. The rearrangement uses TRBV5-1 and TRBJ2-5, with 8 bases lining up with TRBD1. Germline assignment: CDR1 SGHRS and CDR2 YFSETQ. This CDR3 has 14 residues. V lost 7 bases to trimming and J lost 6 bases; unmatched junction nucleotides: 11.

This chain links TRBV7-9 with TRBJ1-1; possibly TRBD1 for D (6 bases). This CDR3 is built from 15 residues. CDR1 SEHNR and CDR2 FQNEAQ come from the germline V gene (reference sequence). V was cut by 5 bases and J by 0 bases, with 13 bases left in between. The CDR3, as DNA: TGTGCCAGCAGCCCCCAGGGGACTATGAACACTGAAGCTTTCTTT. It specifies CASSPQGTMNTEAFF.

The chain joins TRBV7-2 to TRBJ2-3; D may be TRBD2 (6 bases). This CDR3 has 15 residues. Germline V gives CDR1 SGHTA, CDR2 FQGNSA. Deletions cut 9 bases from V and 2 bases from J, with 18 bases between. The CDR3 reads CASKRAPIDTDTQYF. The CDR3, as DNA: TGTGCCAGTAAGCGGGCTCCTATCGACACAGATACGCAGTATTTT.

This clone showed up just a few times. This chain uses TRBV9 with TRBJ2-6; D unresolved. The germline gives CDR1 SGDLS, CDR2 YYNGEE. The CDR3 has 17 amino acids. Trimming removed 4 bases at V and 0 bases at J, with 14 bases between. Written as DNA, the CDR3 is TGTGCCAGCAGCCCGACTCCCTGGGGCTCTGGGGCCAACGTCCTGACTTTC. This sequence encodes CASSPTPWGSGANVLTF. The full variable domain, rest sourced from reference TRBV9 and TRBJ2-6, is DSGVTQTPKHLITATGQRVTLRCSPRSGDLSVYWYQQSLDQGLQFLIQYYNGEERAKGNILERFSAQQFPDLHSELNLSSLELGDSALYFCASSPTPWGSGANVLTFGAGSRLTVL.

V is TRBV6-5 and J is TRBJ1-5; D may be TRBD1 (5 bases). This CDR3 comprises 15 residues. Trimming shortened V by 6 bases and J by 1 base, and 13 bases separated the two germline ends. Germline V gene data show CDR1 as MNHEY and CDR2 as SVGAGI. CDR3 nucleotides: TGTGCCAGCAGGATGGGGCAGCAAAGCAATCAGCCCCAGCATTTT. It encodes CASRMGQQSNQPQHF.

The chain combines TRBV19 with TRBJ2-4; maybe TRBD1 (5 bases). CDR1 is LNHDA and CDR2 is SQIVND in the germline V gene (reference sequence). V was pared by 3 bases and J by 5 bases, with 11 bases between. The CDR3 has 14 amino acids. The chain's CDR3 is CASSMDMAQNIQYF. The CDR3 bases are TGTGCCAGTAGTATGGACATGGCCCAAAACATTCAGTACTTC.

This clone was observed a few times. Here the CDR3 reads CASSLAPQETQYF. The CDR3 DNA reads as TGCGCCAGCAGCTTGGCCCCCCAAGAGACCCAGTACTTC. The rearrangement links TRBV5-1 to TRBJ2-5; D is ambiguous. Deletions cut 0 bases from V and 1 base from J, with 4 bases between. The CDR3 totals 13 residues. In germline, CDR1 is SGHRS, CDR2 YFSETQ.

CDR3 coding DNA: TGTGCCAGCAGCTTGGAAGGAGATACGCAGTATTTT. It codes for CASSLEGDTQYF. V usage is TRBV5-4 and J usage is TRBJ2-3; D is unresolved. The CDR3 contains 12 residues. V shed 0 bases and J shed 5 bases, with 4 bases lying between them. CDR1 and CDR2 from the germline V gene are SGHNT and YYREEE (reference sequence).

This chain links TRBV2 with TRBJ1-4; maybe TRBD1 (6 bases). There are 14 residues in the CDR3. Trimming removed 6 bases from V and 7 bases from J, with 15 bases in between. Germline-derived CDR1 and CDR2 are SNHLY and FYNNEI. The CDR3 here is CASSGYLGGEKLFF. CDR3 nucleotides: TGTGCCAGCAGCGGGTATCTAGGGGGTGAAAAACTGTTTTTT.

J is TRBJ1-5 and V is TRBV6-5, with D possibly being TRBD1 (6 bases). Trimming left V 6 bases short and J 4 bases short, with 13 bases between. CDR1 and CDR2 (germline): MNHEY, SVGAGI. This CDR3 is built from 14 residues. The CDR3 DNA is TGTGCCAGCAGGAAAGGGACATCGAATCAGCCCCAGCATTTT. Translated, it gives CASRKGTSNQPQHF.

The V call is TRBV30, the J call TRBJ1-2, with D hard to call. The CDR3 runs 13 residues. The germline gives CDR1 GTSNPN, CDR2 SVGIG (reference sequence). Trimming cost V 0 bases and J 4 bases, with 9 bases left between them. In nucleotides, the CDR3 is TGTGCCTGGAGTGTAGGAGTTTCCTATGGCTACACCTTC. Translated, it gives CAWSVGVSYGYTF.

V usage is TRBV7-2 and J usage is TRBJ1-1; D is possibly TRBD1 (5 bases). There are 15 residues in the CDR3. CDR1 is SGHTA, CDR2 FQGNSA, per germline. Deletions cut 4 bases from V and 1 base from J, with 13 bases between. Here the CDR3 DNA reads TGTGCCAGCAGCTCCCAAAGGGGCAGGAACACTGAAGCTTTCTTT. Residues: CASSSQRGRNTEAFF.

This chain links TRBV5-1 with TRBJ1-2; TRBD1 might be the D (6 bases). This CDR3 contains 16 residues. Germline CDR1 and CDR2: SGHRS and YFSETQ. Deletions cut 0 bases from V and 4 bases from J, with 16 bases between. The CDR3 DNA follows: TGCGCCAGCAGCTTGGGAGACTCGACAGGCCTCTATGGCTACACCTTC. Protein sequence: CASSLGDSTGLYGYTF.

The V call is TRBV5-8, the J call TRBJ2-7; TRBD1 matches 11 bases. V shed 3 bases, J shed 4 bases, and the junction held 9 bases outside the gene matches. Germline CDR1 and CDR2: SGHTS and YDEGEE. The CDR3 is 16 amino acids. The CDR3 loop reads CASSYPGQGVKYEQYV. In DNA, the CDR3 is TGTGCCAGCAGCTACCCGGGACAGGGGGTAAAGTACGAGCAGTACGTC.

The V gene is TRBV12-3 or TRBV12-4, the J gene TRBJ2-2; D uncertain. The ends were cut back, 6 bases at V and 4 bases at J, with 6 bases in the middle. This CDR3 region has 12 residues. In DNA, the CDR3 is TGTGCCAGCAGCCGGGCCACCGGGGAGCTGTTTTTT. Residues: CASSRATGELFF.

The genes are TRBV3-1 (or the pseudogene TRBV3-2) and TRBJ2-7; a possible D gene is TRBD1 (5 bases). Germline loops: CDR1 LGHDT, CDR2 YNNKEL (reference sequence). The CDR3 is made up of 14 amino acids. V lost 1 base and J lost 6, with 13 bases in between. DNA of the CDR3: TGTGCCAGCAGCCAAGCAGGGTATGGTGGCGAGCAGTACGTC. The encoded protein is CASSQAGYGGEQYV.

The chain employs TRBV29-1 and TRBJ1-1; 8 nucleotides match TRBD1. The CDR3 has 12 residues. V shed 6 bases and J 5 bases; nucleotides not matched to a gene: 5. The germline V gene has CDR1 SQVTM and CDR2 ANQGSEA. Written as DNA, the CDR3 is TGCAGCGTAGACAGGGGTTCAACTGAAGCTTTCTTT. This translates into CSVDRGSTEAFF. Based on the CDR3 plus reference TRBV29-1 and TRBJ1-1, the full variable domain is SAVISQKPSRDICQRGTSLTIQCQVDSQVTMMFWYRQQPGQSLTLIATANQGSEATYESGFVIDKFPISRPNLTFSTLTVSNMSPEDSSIYLCSVDRGSTEAFFGQGTRLTVV.

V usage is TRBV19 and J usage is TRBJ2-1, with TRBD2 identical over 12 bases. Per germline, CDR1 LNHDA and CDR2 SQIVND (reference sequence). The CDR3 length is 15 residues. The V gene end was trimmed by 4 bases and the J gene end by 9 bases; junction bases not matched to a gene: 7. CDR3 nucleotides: TGTGCCAGTAGTAGCACTAGCGGGGGGTATGGTGAGCAGTTCTTC. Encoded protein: CASSSTSGGYGEQFF.

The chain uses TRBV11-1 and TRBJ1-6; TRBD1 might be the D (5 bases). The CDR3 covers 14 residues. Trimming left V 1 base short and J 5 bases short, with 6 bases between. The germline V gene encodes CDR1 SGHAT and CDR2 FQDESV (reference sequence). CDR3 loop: CASSLGGNNSPLHF. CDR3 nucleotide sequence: TGTGCCAGCAGCTTAGGGGGGAATAATTCACCCCTCCACTTT.

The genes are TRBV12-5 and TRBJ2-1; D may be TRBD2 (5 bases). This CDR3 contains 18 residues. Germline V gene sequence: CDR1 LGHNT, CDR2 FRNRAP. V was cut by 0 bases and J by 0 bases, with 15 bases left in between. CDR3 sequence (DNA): TGTGCTAGTGGTTTGGTAAAGGACGGGAAGAGCTCCTACAATGAGCAGTTCTTC. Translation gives CASGLVKDGKSSYNEQFF. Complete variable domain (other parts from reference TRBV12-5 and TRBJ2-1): DARVTQTPRHKVTEMGQEVTMRCQPILGHNTVFWYRQTMMQGLELLAYFRNRAPLDDSGMPKDRFSAEMPDATLATLKIQPSEPRDSAVYFCASGLVKDGKSSYNEQFFGPGTRLTVL.

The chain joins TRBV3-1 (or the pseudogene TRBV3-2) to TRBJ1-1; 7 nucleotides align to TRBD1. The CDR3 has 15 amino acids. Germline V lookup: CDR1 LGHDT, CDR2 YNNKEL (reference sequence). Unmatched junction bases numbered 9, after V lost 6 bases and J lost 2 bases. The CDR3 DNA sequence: TGTGCCAGCAGATACCAACAGGGGAGAAACACTGAAGCTTTCTTT. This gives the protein CASRYQQGRNTEAFF.